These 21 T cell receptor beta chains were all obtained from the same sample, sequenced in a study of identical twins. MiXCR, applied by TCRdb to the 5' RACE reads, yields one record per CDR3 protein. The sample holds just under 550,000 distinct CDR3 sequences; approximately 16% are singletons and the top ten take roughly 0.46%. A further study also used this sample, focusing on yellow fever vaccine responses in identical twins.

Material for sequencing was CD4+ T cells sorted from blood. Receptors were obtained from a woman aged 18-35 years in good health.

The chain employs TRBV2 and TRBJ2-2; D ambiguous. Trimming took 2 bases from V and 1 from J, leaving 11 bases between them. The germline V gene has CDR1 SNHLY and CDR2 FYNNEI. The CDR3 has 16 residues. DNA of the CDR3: TGTGCCAGCAGTGAAATAGGGCGATGGAACACCGGGGAGCTGTTTTTT. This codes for CASSEIGRWNTGELFF.

This CDR3 is CASSLESSGNTIYF. The CDR3 DNA is TGTGCCAGCAGCTTAGAGAGCTCTGGAAACACCATATATTTT. V usage is TRBV7-6 and J usage is TRBJ1-3; D uncertain. Per germline, CDR1 SGHVS and CDR2 FNYEAQ. The CDR3 sequence is 14 residues long. V lost 1 base and J 0 bases, leaving 4 bases between the germline ends.

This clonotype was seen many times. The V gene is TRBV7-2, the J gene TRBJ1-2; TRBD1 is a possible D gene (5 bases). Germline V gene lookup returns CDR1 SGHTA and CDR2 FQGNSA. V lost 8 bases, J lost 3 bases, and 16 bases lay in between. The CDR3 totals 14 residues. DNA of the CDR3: TGTGCCAGCCAGCTGGGAGTAGGGGACTATGGCTACACCTTC. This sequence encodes CASQLGVGDYGYTF. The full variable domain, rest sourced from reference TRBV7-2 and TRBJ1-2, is GAGVSQSPSNKVTEKGKDVELRCDPISGHTALYWYRQSLGQGLEFLIYFQGNSAPDKSGLPSDRFSAERTGGSVSTLTIQRTQQEDSAVYLCASQLGVGDYGYTFGSGTRLTVV.

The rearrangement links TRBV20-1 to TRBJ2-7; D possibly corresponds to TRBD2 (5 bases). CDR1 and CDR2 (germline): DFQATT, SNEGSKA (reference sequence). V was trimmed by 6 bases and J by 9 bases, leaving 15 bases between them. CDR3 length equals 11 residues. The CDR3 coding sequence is TGCAGTGCCGATCTGTTCGCGGGGCAGTACGTC. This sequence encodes CSADLFAGQYV.

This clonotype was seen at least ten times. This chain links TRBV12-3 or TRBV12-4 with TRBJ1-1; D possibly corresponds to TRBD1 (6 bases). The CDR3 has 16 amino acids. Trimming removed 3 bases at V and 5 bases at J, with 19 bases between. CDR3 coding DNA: TGTGCCAGCAGTTTGGGGGCGTGGGGGGCGCGTACTGAAGCTTTCTTT. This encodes CASSLGAWGARTEAFF.

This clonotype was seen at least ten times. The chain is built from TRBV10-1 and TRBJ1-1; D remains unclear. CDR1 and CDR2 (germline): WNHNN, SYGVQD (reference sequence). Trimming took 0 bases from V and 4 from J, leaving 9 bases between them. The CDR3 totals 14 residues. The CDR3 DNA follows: TGCGCCAGCAGTGAGTCAGCCCTCGGCACTGAAGCTTTCTTT. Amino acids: CASSESALGTEAFF.

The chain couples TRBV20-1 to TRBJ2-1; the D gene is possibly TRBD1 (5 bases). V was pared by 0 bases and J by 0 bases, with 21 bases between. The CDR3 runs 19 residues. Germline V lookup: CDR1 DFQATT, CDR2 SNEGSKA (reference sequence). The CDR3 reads CSARDRLLQALSSYNEQFF. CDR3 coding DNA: TGCAGTGCTAGAGATCGATTGTTACAGGCCCTGAGCTCCTACAATGAGCAGTTCTTC.

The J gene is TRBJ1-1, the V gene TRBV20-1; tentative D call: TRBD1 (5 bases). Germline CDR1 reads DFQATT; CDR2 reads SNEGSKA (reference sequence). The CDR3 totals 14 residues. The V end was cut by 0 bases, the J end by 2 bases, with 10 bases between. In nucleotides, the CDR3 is TGCAGTGCTAGAGATTACGGGGGAAACACTGAAGCTTTCTTT. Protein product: CSARDYGGNTEAFF.

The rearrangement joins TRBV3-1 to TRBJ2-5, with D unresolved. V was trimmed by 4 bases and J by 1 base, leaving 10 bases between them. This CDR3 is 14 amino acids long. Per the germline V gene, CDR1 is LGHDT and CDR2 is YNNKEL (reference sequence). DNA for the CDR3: TGTGCCAGCAGCCCGACGCGAGTCCAAGAGACCCAGTACTTC. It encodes CASSPTRVQETQYF.

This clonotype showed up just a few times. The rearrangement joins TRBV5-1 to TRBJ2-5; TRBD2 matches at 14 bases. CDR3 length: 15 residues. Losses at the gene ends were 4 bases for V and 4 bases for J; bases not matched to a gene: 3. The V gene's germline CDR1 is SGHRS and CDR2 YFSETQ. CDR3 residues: CASSGTSGSVETQYF. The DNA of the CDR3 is TGCGCCAGCAGCGGGACTAGCGGGAGTGTAGAGACCCAGTACTTC.

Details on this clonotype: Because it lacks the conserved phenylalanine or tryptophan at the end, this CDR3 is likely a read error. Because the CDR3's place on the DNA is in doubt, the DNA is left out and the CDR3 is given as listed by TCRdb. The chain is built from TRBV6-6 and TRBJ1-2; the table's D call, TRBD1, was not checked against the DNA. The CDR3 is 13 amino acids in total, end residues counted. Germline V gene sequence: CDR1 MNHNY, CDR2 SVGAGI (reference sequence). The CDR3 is CASSYSETGVIPG.

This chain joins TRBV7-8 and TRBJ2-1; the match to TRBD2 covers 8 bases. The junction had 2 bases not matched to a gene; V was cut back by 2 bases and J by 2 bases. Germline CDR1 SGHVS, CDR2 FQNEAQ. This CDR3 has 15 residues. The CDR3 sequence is CASSLKGLAYNEQFF. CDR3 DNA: TGTGCCAGCAGCTTAAAGGGACTAGCCTACAATGAGCAGTTCTTC.

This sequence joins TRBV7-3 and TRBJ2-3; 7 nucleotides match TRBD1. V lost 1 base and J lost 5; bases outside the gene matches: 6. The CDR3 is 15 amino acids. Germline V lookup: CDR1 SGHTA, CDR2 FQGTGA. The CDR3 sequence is CASSLKQGIGDTQYF. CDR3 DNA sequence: TGTGCCAGCAGCTTAAAACAGGGGATAGGAGATACGCAGTATTTT.

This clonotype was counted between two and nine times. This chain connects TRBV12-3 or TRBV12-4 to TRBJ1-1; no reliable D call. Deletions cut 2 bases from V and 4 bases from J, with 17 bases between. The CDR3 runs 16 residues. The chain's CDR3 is CASSLLLALRPTEAFF. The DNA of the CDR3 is TGTGCCAGCAGTTTATTGTTAGCCCTCCGGCCCACTGAAGCTTTCTTT.

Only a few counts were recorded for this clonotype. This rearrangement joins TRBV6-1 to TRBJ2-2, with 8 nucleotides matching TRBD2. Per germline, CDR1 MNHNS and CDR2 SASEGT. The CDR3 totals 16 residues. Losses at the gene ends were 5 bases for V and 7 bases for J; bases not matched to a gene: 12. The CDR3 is CASSTPGLVLIGELFF. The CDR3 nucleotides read TGTGCCAGCAGTACCCCGGGACTAGTTCTGATCGGGGAGCTGTTTTTT.

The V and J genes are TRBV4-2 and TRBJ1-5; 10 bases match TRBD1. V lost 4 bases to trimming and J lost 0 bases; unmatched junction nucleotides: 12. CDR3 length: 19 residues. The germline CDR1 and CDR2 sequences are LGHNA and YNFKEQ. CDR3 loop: CASSLNPGQGPLSNQPQHF. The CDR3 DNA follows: TGTGCCAGCAGCCTTAACCCGGGACAGGGGCCCCTTAGCAATCAGCCCCAGCATTTT.

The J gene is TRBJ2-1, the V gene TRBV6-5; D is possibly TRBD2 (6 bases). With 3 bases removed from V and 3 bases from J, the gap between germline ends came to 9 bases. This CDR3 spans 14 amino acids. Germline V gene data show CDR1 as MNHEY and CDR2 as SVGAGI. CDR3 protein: CASSYLGGYNEQFF. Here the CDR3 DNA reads TGTGCCAGCAGTTATCTCGGGGGCTACAATGAGCAGTTCTTC.

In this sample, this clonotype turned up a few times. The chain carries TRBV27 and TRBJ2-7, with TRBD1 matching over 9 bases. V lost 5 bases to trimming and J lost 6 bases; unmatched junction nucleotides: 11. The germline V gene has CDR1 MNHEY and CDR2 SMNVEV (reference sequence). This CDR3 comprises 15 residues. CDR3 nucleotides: TGTGCCAGCAGTCCAAACAGGGGGCGCGTAGTCGAGCAGTACTTC. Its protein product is CASSPNRGRVVEQYF.

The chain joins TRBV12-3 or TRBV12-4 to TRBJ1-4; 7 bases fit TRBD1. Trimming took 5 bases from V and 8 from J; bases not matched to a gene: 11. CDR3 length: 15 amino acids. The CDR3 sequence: CASSQMTGRIEKLFF. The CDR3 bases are TGTGCCAGCAGTCAAATGACAGGGAGGATAGAAAAACTGTTTTTT.

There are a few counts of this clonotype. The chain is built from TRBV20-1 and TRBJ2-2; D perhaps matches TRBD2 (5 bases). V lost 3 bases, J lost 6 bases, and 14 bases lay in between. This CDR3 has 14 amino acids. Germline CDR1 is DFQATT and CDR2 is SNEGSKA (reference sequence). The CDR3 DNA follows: TGCAGTGCTAGGGTCGAGGGCAGCGCCGGGGAGCTGTTTTTT. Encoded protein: CSARVEGSAGELFF.

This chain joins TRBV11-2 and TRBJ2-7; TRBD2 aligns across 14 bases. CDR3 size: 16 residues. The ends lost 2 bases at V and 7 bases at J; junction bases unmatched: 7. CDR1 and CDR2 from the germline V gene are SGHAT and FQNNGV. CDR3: CASSLRGLAGAGEQYF. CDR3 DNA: TGTGCCAGCAGCTTAAGGGGACTAGCGGGAGCCGGTGAGCAGTACTTC.